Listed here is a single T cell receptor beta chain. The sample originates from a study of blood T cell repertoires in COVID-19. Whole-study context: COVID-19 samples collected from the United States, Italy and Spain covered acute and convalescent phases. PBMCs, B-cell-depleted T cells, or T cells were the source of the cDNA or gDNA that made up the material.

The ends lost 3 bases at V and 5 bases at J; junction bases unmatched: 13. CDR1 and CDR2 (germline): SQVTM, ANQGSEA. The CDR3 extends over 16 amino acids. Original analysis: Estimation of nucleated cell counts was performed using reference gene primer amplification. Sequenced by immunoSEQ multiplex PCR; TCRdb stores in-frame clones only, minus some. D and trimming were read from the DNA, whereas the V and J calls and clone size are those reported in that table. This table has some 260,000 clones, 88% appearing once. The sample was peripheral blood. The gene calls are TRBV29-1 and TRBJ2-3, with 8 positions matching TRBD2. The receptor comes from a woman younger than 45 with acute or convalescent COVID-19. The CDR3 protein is CSVDTGRRLAGDTQYF. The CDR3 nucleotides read TGCAGCGTTGACACGGGACGACGGCTAGCGGGAGATACGCAGTATTTT.